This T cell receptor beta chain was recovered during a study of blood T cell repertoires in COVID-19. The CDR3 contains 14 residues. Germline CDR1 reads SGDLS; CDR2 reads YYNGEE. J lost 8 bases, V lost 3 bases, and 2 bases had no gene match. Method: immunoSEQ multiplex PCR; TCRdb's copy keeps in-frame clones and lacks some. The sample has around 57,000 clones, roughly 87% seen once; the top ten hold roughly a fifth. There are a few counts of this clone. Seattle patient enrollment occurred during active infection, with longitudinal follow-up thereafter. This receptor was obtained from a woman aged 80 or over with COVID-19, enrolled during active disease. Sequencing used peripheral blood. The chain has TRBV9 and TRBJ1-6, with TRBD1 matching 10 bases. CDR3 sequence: CASSEGTGDSPLHF. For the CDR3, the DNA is TGTGCCAGCAGCGAGGGGACAGGGGATTCACCCCTCCACTTT.